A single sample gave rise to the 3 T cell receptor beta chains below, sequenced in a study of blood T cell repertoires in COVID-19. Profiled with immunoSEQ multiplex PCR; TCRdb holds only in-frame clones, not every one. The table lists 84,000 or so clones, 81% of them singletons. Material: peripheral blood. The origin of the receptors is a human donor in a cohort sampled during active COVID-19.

CDR3 sequence reads: CASTPLAGAGDTQYF. The DNA of the CDR3 is TGTGCCAGCACCCCGTTAGCGGGGGCAGGGGATACGCAGTATTTT. The genes are TRBV6-5 and TRBJ2-3; 9 bases are shared with TRBD2. Per the germline V gene, CDR1 is MNHEY and CDR2 is SVGAGI. The junction had 11 bases not matched to a gene; V was cut back by 7 bases and J by 6 bases. The CDR3 is made up of 15 amino acids.

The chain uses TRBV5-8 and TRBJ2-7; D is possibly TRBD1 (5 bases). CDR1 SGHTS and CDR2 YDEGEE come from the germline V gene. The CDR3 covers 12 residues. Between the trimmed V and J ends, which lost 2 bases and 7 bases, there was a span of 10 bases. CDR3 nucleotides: TGTGCCAGCAGCTTCAGGGTTGGAGAGCAGTACTTC. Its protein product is CASSFRVGEQYF.

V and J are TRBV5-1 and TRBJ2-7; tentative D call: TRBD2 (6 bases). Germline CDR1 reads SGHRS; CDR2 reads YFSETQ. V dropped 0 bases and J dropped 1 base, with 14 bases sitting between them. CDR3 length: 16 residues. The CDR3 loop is CASSLEAGLESYEQYF. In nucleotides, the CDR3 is TGCGCCAGCAGCTTGGAGGCGGGGTTAGAATCCTACGAGCAGTACTTC.